Presented here are 10 T cell receptor beta chains from one specimen sequenced in a study of cytomegalovirus exposure and HLA in healthy donors. The PCR had 60 Vbeta and 13 Jbeta primers. Assay used: immunoSEQ multiplex PCR; TCRdb lists only in-frame clones, some missing. With some 200,000 clones in the sample, the ten largest clones hold about 1%. Source material: PBMCs. The receptor source for this set is a girl aged 2-9 years in good health and CMV-seropositive.

The chain links TRBV27 to TRBJ2-7; maybe TRBD1 (6 bases). CDR3 length equals 15 residues. Germline CDR1 is MNHEY and CDR2 is SMNVEV (reference sequence). Trimming removed 1 base from V and 2 bases from J, with 12 bases in between. CDR3 coding DNA: TGTGCCAGCAGTTTATTGGGGACAAACGCCTACGAGCAGTACTTC. Protein sequence: CASSLLGTNAYEQYF.

The chain recombines TRBV11-2 with TRBJ2-6; 7 nucleotides agree with TRBD1. The CDR3 sequence is 16 residues long. Trimming removed 2 bases from V and 4 bases from J; junction bases left unmatched: 5. The germline CDR1 and CDR2 sequences are SGHAT and FQNNGV. DNA of the CDR3: TGTGCCAGCAGCTTACTAGGGGGCTCAGGGGCCAACGTCCTGACTTTC. This sequence encodes CASSLLGGSGANVLTF.

CDR3 in DNA: TGTGCCAGCAGTGGCACAGGGCGAGGCTACACCTTC. Amino acid sequence: CASSGTGRGYTF. This sequence joins TRBV6-1 and TRBJ1-2; maybe TRBD1 (6 bases). Germline values: CDR1 MNHNS, CDR2 SASEGT. The CDR3 has 12 residues. Trimming shortened V by 4 bases and J by 8 bases, and 11 bases separated the two germline ends.

About this clone itself: Mismatch with germline at one junction end may stem from a read error. The chain is built from TRBV7-9 and TRBJ1-5; D is perhaps TRBD1 (5 bases). The CDR3 length is 15 residues. Germline CDR1 SEHNR, CDR2 FQNEAQ (reference sequence). CDR3 amino acids: CASSLARGFDHPQHF. The DNA for the CDR3 is TGTGCCAGCAGCTTAGCGCGGGGGTTTGATCACCCCCAGCATTTT.

V is TRBV5-1 and J is TRBJ2-5; 7 nucleotides line up with TRBD2. Germline V gives CDR1 SGHRS, CDR2 YFSETQ. With 0 bases clipped from V and 2 bases from J, the junction kept 1 base outside the gene matches. This CDR3 region has 14 residues. CDR3 DNA: TGCGCCAGCAGCTTGGACGGGAGGCAAGAGACCCAGTACTTC. Translation gives CASSLDGRQETQYF. The full variable domain, in which reference TRBV5-1 and TRBJ2-5 provide the parts outside the CDR3, is KAGVTQTPRYLIKTRGQQVTLSCSPISGHRSVSWYQQTPGQGLQFLFEYFSETQRNKGNFPGRFSGRQFSNSRSEMNVSTLELGDSALYLCASSLDGRQETQYFGPGTRLLVL.

The chain combines TRBV7-9 with TRBJ1-1; 7 bases line up with TRBD1. From germline, CDR1 is SEHNR and CDR2 FQNEAQ (reference sequence). V lost 6 bases, J lost 3 bases, and 7 bases stayed unmatched. The CDR3 is made up of 14 amino acids. CDR3 in DNA: TGTGCCAGCAGACGACAGGGAGAGGACACTGAAGCTTTCTTT. It encodes CASRRQGEDTEAFF. Full variable domain (remainder filled in from reference TRBV7-9 and TRBJ1-1): DTGVSQNPRHKITKRGQNVTFRCDPISEHNRLYWYRQTLGQGPEFLTYFQNEAQLEKSRLLSDRFSAERPKGSFSTLEIQRTEQGDSAMYLCASRRQGEDTEAFFGQGTRLTVV.

The chain uses TRBV9 and TRBJ2-7, with TRBD1 matching 8 bases. This CDR3 is 15 amino acids long. With 2 bases clipped from V and 4 bases from J, the junction kept 8 bases outside the gene matches. The germline CDR1 and CDR2 sequences are SGDLS and YYNGEE. Here the CDR3 reads CASSVSGTGVYEQYF. The DNA for the CDR3 is TGTGCCAGCAGCGTCTCCGGGACAGGAGTATACGAGCAGTACTTC.

The chain is built from TRBV5-1 and TRBJ2-7; 8 bases align to TRBD2. V lost 3 bases to trimming and J lost 2 bases; unmatched junction nucleotides: 4. The CDR3 runs to 14 residues. The germline gives CDR1 SGHRS, CDR2 YFSETQ. The CDR3 sequence is CASSSPGGAYEQYF. For the CDR3, the DNA is TGCGCCAGCAGCTCACCGGGGGGGGCCTACGAGCAGTACTTC.

This rearrangement joins TRBV19 to TRBJ2-3; TRBD2 agrees at 8 bases. The CDR3 contains 17 residues. The germline V gene has CDR1 LNHDA and CDR2 SQIVND (reference sequence). After removal of 5 bases from V and 1 base from J, the junction contained 11 bases not matched to a gene. Written as DNA, the CDR3 is TGTGCCAGTAGTTTAAGGACCGACGGGGGGGGCACAGATACGCAGTATTTT. It codes for CASSLRTDGGGTDTQYF.

The V gene is TRBV5-6, the J gene TRBJ2-7; 7 positions agree with TRBD2. V shed 0 bases and J 3 bases; nucleotides not matched to a gene: 9. This CDR3 is 16 amino acids long. Germline V lookup: CDR1 SGHDT, CDR2 YYEEEE. CDR3 nucleotides: TGTGCCAGCAGCTTGGACGGGCAGGGACTATACTACGAGCAGTACTTC. Protein: CASSLDGQGLYYEQYF.